These T cell receptor beta chains were read from a single sample in a study of identical twins. TCRdb reprocessed the 5' RACE reads with MiXCR, giving one entry per CDR3 protein. Of roughly 570,000 distinct CDR3 sequences in the sample, approximately 10% were seen once. These data are also associated with another study on yellow fever vaccine responses in identical twins.

Sample: PBMCs. The receptors here all came from a woman between 18 and 30 years old in good health. CDR3s include the opening cysteine and the closing phenylalanine or tryptophan. Fields, in order: D gene, J gene, V gene, CDR3 protein. A D gene is named only where the DNA matches it firmly.

D gene: TRBD1
J gene: TRBJ1-2
V gene: TRBV29-1
CDR3 protein: CSVEGTGIAVGYTF

D gene: TRBD2
J gene: TRBJ2-5
V gene: TRBV5-1
CDR3 protein: CASSWTTSGETQYF

D gene: TRBD2
J gene: TRBJ2-5
V gene: TRBV7-9
CDR3 protein: CARTGTAATSDGETQYF

D gene: TRBD1
J gene: TRBJ2-2
V gene: TRBV30
CDR3 protein: CAWRQGANTGELFF

D gene: -
J gene: TRBJ1-2
V gene: TRBV11-2
CDR3 protein: CASSGGYGYTF

D gene: -
J gene: TRBJ2-5
V gene: TRBV10-3
CDR3 protein: CAISEKGEETQYF

D gene: -
J gene: TRBJ1-3
V gene: TRBV15
CDR3 protein: CATSRDRGNTIYF

D gene: -
J gene: TRBJ1-5
V gene: TRBV2
CDR3 protein: CASSPTNQPQHF

D gene: -
J gene: TRBJ2-2
V gene: TRBV29-1
CDR3 protein: CSVEDLRGTGELFF

D gene: -
J gene: TRBJ2-7
V gene: TRBV27
CDR3 protein: CASSFAKTLDWYF

D gene: TRBD2
J gene: TRBJ2-2
V gene: TRBV28
CDR3 protein: CASSLRTSGRLGELFF

D gene: TRBD2
J gene: TRBJ2-7
V gene: TRBV7-9
CDR3 protein: CASSLAGGENYEQYF

D gene: -
J gene: TRBJ2-5
V gene: TRBV5-1
CDR3 protein: CASSVLGETQYF

D gene: -
J gene: TRBJ2-7
V gene: TRBV20-1
CDR3 protein: CSARGGDRRYEQYF

D gene: TRBD2
J gene: TRBJ2-3
V gene: TRBV20-1
CDR3 protein: CSAIGLAGESTDTQYF

D gene: -
J gene: TRBJ1-2
V gene: TRBV20-1
CDR3 protein: CSAPWEGNYGYTF

D gene: -
J gene: TRBJ2-1
V gene: TRBV19
CDR3 protein: CASTNYRSSYNEQFF

D gene: -
J gene: TRBJ2-7
V gene: TRBV12-3/TRBV12-4
CDR3 protein: CASRLSPTTYEQYF

D gene: -
J gene: TRBJ2-5
V gene: TRBV27
CDR3 protein: CASSLVFGIQETQYF

D gene: TRBD2
J gene: TRBJ2-7
V gene: TRBV7-9
CDR3 protein: CASSLELAYEQYF

D gene: -
J gene: TRBJ2-2
V gene: TRBV9
CDR3 protein: CASSVGGRLTGELFF

D gene: TRBD2
J gene: TRBJ2-3
V gene: TRBV7-9
CDR3 protein: CASSLYAGGDRTDTQYF

D gene: -
J gene: TRBJ2-1
V gene: TRBV28
CDR3 protein: CASSFRGSGNEQFF

D gene: TRBD2
J gene: TRBJ2-1
V gene: TRBV7-2
CDR3 protein: CASSIAGEGYNEQFF

D gene: -
J gene: TRBJ2-5
V gene: TRBV18
CDR3 protein: CASSPDSGHQETQYF

D gene: -
J gene: TRBJ2-6
V gene: TRBV29-1
CDR3 protein: CSVTGDTGANVLTF

D gene: TRBD2
J gene: TRBJ2-7
V gene: TRBV3-1
CDR3 protein: CASSRGLAGPYEQYF

D gene: -
J gene: TRBJ2-1
V gene: TRBV24-1
CDR3 protein: CATSDPDTPANEQFF

D gene: TRBD2
J gene: TRBJ2-3
V gene: TRBV6-4
CDR3 protein: CASSETSGGTDTQYF

D gene: -
J gene: TRBJ1-6
V gene: TRBV2
CDR3 protein: CASTVDTRNNSPLHF

D gene: -
J gene: TRBJ2-1
V gene: TRBV20-1
CDR3 protein: CCATGPSKTSSYNEQFF

D gene: TRBD2
J gene: TRBJ2-1
V gene: TRBV20-1
CDR3 protein: CSARDLRTSGGPSGEQFF

D gene: -
J gene: TRBJ2-7
V gene: TRBV3-1
CDR3 protein: CASSQGASVAYEQYF

D gene: TRBD1
J gene: TRBJ2-7
V gene: TRBV27
CDR3 protein: CASSSRQGGLYEQYF

D gene: TRBD2
J gene: TRBJ2-1
V gene: TRBV5-1
CDR3 protein: CASSGGTSGSYNEQFF

D gene: TRBD2
J gene: TRBJ2-7
V gene: TRBV12-3/TRBV12-4
CDR3 protein: CASRSSGRTTGEQYF

D gene: -
J gene: TRBJ2-6
V gene: TRBV12-3/TRBV12-4
CDR3 protein: CASSLLSSGANVLTF

D gene: -
J gene: TRBJ2-4
V gene: TRBV3-1
CDR3 protein: CASSRELAKNIQYF

D gene: -
J gene: TRBJ2-5
V gene: TRBV6-2/TRBV6-3
CDR3 protein: CASSSPLRAPTQETQYF

D gene: -
J gene: TRBJ2-5
V gene: TRBV7-5
CDR3 protein: CISVPAARSLQTQPLGETQYF

D gene: TRBD2
J gene: TRBJ2-3
V gene: TRBV7-9
CDR3 protein: CASSPTSGANRDTQYF

D gene: TRBD1
J gene: TRBJ2-7
V gene: TRBV5-4
CDR3 protein: CASSTPGQGTYEQYF

D gene: -
J gene: TRBJ1-3
V gene: TRBV5-8
CDR3 protein: CASSLFGASGNTIYF

D gene: TRBD2
J gene: TRBJ2-1
V gene: TRBV7-9
CDR3 protein: CASSPPAGRAEMNEQFF

D gene: TRBD2
J gene: TRBJ2-1
V gene: TRBV12-3/TRBV12-4
CDR3 protein: CASSPTSGGAGEQFF

D gene: -
J gene: TRBJ1-2
V gene: TRBV20-1
CDR3 protein: CSARLAVPNLYGYTF

D gene: -
J gene: TRBJ2-7
V gene: TRBV27
CDR3 protein: CASSLGRGGYEQYF

D gene: -
J gene: TRBJ2-1
V gene: TRBV20-1
CDR3 protein: CSARDATKGDDEQFF

D gene: TRBD2
J gene: TRBJ2-1
V gene: TRBV20-1
CDR3 protein: CSAPTLNVLAATESGNEQFF

D gene: TRBD1
J gene: TRBJ2-7
V gene: TRBV6-2/TRBV6-3
CDR3 protein: CASRPPGQLTYEQYF

D gene: -
J gene: TRBJ2-3
V gene: TRBV7-8
CDR3 protein: CASSRDGTRGQDTQYF

D gene: TRBD2
J gene: TRBJ2-3
V gene: TRBV12-3/TRBV12-4
CDR3 protein: CASSPRTSGMADTQYF